These 32 T cell receptor beta chains were sequenced from one sample in a study of cytomegalovirus exposure and HLA in healthy donors. The PCR ran on 60 Vbeta and 13 Jbeta primers. Generated by immunoSEQ multiplex PCR, the TCRdb table keeps only in-frame clones and is missing some. The sample shows about 140,000 clones, about 80% of them seen only once. The sample taken for sequencing was PBMCs. These receptors were obtained from a man in his thirties or forties in good health and CMV-seropositive.

V gene TRBV2 combines with J gene TRBJ2-1; possible D gene TRBD2, 6 bases. V was pared by 3 bases and J by 7 bases, with 10 bases between. This CDR3 comprises 13 residues. Germline-derived CDR1 and CDR2 are SNHLY and FYNNEI. The CDR3 DNA sequence: TGTGCCAGCAGTGAGGGGGACTGGAATGAGCAGTTCTTC. It translates to CASSEGDWNEQFF.

Concerning this clone: Other DNA variants within this sample encode the same CDR3. This chain connects TRBV20-1 to TRBJ2-5; no firm D call. V was trimmed by 3 bases and J by 4 bases, leaving 6 bases between them. The CDR3 runs 11 residues. CDR1 and CDR2 from the germline V gene are DFQATT and SNEGSKA (reference sequence). The CDR3: CSASPRETQYF. Written as DNA, the CDR3 is TGCAGTGCTAGTCCGAGAGAGACCCAGTACTTC.

The V call is TRBV19, the J call TRBJ2-7; TRBD2 might be the D (5 bases). The CDR3 covers 14 residues. Germline V gene sequence: CDR1 LNHDA, CDR2 SQIVND (reference sequence). V was cut by 6 bases and J by 3 bases, with 15 bases left in between. CDR3 sequence: CASSRTSGLYEQYF. Here the CDR3 DNA reads TGTGCCAGTAGCCGAACCAGCGGACTCTACGAGCAGTACTTC.

The chain recombines TRBV15 with TRBJ2-7, with D perhaps matching TRBD2 (5 bases). V lost 0 bases and J 7 bases, leaving 10 bases between the germline ends. Germline V gene data show CDR1 as LNHNV and CDR2 as YYDKDF (reference sequence). This CDR3 spans 13 amino acids. The CDR3 here is CATSRDTRGEQYF. CDR3 DNA: TGTGCCACCAGCAGAGATACACGGGGAGAGCAGTACTTC.

The chain recombines TRBV6-6 with TRBJ2-2; TRBD2 is a possible D gene (7 bases). The length of the CDR3 is 14 residues. CDR1 and CDR2 (germline): MNHNY, SVGAGI (reference sequence). CDR3 sequence (DNA): TGTGCTATAAAGGGGGGGCCGGATCCCGGGGAGCTGTTTTTT. This gives the protein CAIKGGPDPGELFF.

V and J are TRBV15 and TRBJ1-1; a possible D gene is TRBD1 (5 bases). CDR1 LNHNV and CDR2 YYDKDF come from the germline V gene (reference sequence). CDR3 length: 14 residues. V dropped 1 base and J dropped 1 base, with 7 bases sitting between them. The CDR3 protein is CATSRVGGNTEAFF. The CDR3 coding sequence is TGTGCCACCAGCAGAGTCGGGGGGAACACTGAAGCTTTCTTT.

By share, this clone counts as medium-sized (0.01 to 0.1%). The chain uses TRBV6-5 and TRBJ1-5; tentative D call: TRBD1 (5 bases). Germline lookup yields CDR1 MNHEY and CDR2 SVGAGI. V shed 6 bases and J shed 0 bases, with 12 bases lying between them. The CDR3 sequence is 15 residues long. CDR3 coding DNA: TGTGCCAGCAGGGGAGGGGAGTATAGCAATCAGCCCCAGCATTTT. This gives the protein CASRGGEYSNQPQHF.

The rearrangement uses TRBV9 and TRBJ1-1; D might be TRBD1 (5 bases). Germline CDR1 SGDLS, CDR2 YYNGEE. The CDR3 has 15 residues. V was trimmed by 6 bases and J by 2 bases, leaving 17 bases between them. The CDR3 sequence is CASNKGDYPNTEAFF. In DNA, the CDR3 is TGTGCCAGCAACAAAGGGGATTACCCTAACACTGAAGCTTTCTTT.

The rearrangement joins TRBV7-9 to TRBJ2-5; 7 bases are shared with TRBD1. The J call may be incorrect, as the DNA end agrees better with TRBJ2-7. CDR1 and CDR2 (germline): SEHNR, FQNEAQ (reference sequence). This CDR3 is built from 16 residues. CDR3 sequence: CASSLLGQNHGYEQYF. CDR3 in DNA: TGTGCCAGCAGCCTACTGGGACAGAACCATGGCTACGAGCAGTACTTC.

V is TRBV7-3 and J is TRBJ2-3; tentative D call: TRBD2 (5 bases). The CDR3 covers 14 residues. Germline lookup yields CDR1 SGHTA and CDR2 FQGTGA. V lost 4 bases and J 1 base, leaving 9 bases between the germline ends. The CDR3 coding sequence is TGTGCCAGCAGCTCCTTACTAGGCACAGATACGCAGTATTTT. Its translation is CASSSLLGTDTQYF.

The genes are TRBV9 and TRBJ2-3; 7 positions agree with TRBD2. V shed 3 bases and J 11 bases; nucleotides not matched to a gene: 12. CDR1 is SGDLS and CDR2 is YYNGEE in the germline V gene. The CDR3 contains 14 residues. The CDR3 reads CASSASSGVRQQYF. The CDR3 nucleotides read TGTGCCAGCAGCGCCTCCAGCGGGGTACGTCAGCAGTATTTT.

V gene TRBV5-4 combines with J gene TRBJ1-6, with 10 bases lining up with TRBD1. CDR1 and CDR2 from the germline V gene are SGHNT and YYREEE (reference sequence). V gave up 0 bases and J gave up 5 bases; unmatched junction bases: 2. The CDR3 totals 16 residues. The CDR3 nucleotides read TGTGCCAGCAGCTTGGCCGGGACAGGGGATAATTCACCCCTCCACTTT. Protein sequence: CASSLAGTGDNSPLHF. Filled out from reference TRBV5-4 and TRBJ1-6, the complete variable domain reads ETGVTQSPTHLIKTRGQQVTLRCSSQSGHNTVSWYQQALGQGPQFIFQYYREEENGRGNFPPRFSGLQFPNYSSELNVNALELDDSALYLCASSLAGTGDNSPLHFGNGTRLTVT.

The chain links TRBV6-1 to TRBJ2-5, with D possibly being TRBD2 (5 bases). V was shortened by 4 bases and J by 4 bases, with 16 bases between the two germline ends. The germline CDR1 and CDR2 sequences are MNHNS and SASEGT. The CDR3 has 15 residues. The CDR3, as DNA: TGTGCCAGCAGTGCCTCCGGGATAACCCTAGAGACCCAGTACTTC. This sequence encodes CASSASGITLETQYF.

In its sample, this clone was seen once. The genes are TRBV14 and TRBJ1-1; TRBD1 matches at 12 bases. CDR3 length: 14 amino acids. With V trimmed by 3 bases and J by 5 bases, 1 base remained unmatched. Germline CDR1 reads SGHDN; CDR2 reads FVKESK. This CDR3 is CASSQGQGATEAFF. Here the CDR3 DNA reads TGTGCCAGCAGCCAGGGACAGGGGGCGACTGAAGCTTTCTTT.

The chain links TRBV7-9 to TRBJ2-2; 8 bases match TRBD1. The CDR3 is made up of 15 amino acids. The V segment lost 6 bases and the J segment 6 bases; nucleotides outside the gene matches: 9. Germline V gene data show CDR1 as SEHNR and CDR2 as FQNEAQ (reference sequence). CDR3 bases: TGTGCCAGCAGGGGACAGGCTAGCCCCTCCGGGGAGCTGTTTTTT. Its translation: CASRGQASPSGELFF.

As DNA, the CDR3 is TGTGCCAGCAGCTTCGGGGGGACAGGGAATGGACAGCCCCAGCATTTT. The encoded protein is CASSFGGTGNGQPQHF. The chain has TRBV7-8 and TRBJ1-5; 9 bases agree with TRBD1. Germline CDR1 and CDR2: SGHVS and FQNEAQ. The CDR3 sequence is 16 residues long. The ends lost 3 bases at V and 7 bases at J; junction bases unmatched: 10.

V is TRBV9 and J is TRBJ1-3, with 7 bases aligning to TRBD1. Per germline, CDR1 SGDLS and CDR2 YYNGEE. The CDR3 is made up of 15 amino acids. After removal of 3 bases from V and 0 bases from J, the junction contained 3 bases not matched to a gene. In DNA form, the CDR3 reads TGTGCCAGCAGCGGACAGGGAAACTCTGGAAACACCATATATTTT. Its protein is CASSGQGNSGNTIYF.

The chain links TRBV6-5 to TRBJ2-7; TRBD2 agrees at 8 bases. From germline, CDR1 is MNHEY and CDR2 SVGAGI. The CDR3 contains 14 residues. The V gene end was trimmed by 3 bases and the J gene end by 7 bases; junction bases not matched to a gene: 8. Written as DNA, the CDR3 is TGTGCCAGCAGTTATAGCGGGACGAAGGGAGAGCAGTACTTC. Translating gives CASSYSGTKGEQYF.

The chain has TRBV7-9 and TRBJ2-7, with TRBD2 matching over 8 bases. CDR3 length: 14 residues. V shed 6 bases, J shed 2 bases, and the junction held 6 bases outside the gene matches. Germline V gene lookup returns CDR1 SEHNR and CDR2 FQNEAQ (reference sequence). CDR3: CASSLREGPYEQYF. The CDR3 DNA is TGTGCCAGCAGTCTCCGGGAGGGCCCCTACGAGCAGTACTTC.

The chain recombines TRBV9 with TRBJ2-5, with D possibly TRBD2 on 5 matching bases. The DNA end is a closer match to TRBJ2-7, so the J assignment may be wrong. Germline V CDR1 and CDR2: SGDLS, YYNGEE. The CDR3 length is 11 residues. CDR3 residues: CASSQRVEQYF. CDR3 nucleotides: TGTGCCAGCAGCCAGAGGGTCGAGCAGTACTTC.

The V call is TRBV28, the J call TRBJ1-1, with D maybe TRBD1 (6 bases). CDR1 is MDHEN, CDR2 SYDVKM, per germline. V lost 5 bases to trimming and J lost 1 base, with 11 bases between them. This CDR3 has 14 residues. CDR3 sequence (DNA): TGTGCCAGCAGTACCCTCAGGGGGAACACTGAAGCTTTCTTT. Amino acids: CASSTLRGNTEAFF.

This chain joins TRBV28 and TRBJ2-4; possible D gene TRBD2, 6 bases. Germline V gene lookup returns CDR1 MDHEN and CDR2 SYDVKM. The germline V and J ends were trimmed by 6 bases and 2 bases, with 14 bases remaining between them. The CDR3 totals 15 residues. CDR3 protein: CASRISGGSKNIQYF. In DNA, the CDR3 is TGTGCCAGCAGAATTAGCGGTGGCTCCAAAAACATTCAGTACTTC.

The table lists this clone with a few counts. The DNA of the CDR3 is TGTGCCAGCAGTTTACCTACAGCCTTCCTCGGGGGTAACTATGGCTACACCTTC. Translating gives CASSLPTAFLGGNYGYTF. The chain joins TRBV27 to TRBJ1-2; TRBD1 is a possible D gene (5 bases). Looked up from germline, CDR1 is MNHEY and CDR2 is SMNVEV (reference sequence). V was cut by 2 bases and J by 1 base, with 20 bases left in between. The length of the CDR3 is 18 residues.

This rearrangement joins TRBV5-8 to TRBJ2-5; 8 bases align to TRBD2. Germline CDR1 reads SGHTS; CDR2 reads YDEGEE. Germline trimming cut 6 bases from V and 4 bases from J; bases unmatched to any gene: 14. This CDR3 has 16 residues. This CDR3 reads CASTWDTGGPGETQYF. In nucleotides, the CDR3 is TGTGCCAGCACTTGGGATACGGGAGGGCCGGGAGAGACCCAGTACTTC.

This chain connects TRBV18 to TRBJ1-1; 8 bases align to TRBD1. After removal of 3 bases from V and 1 base from J, the junction contained 4 bases not matched to a gene. Germline lookup yields CDR1 KGHSH and CDR2 LQKENI. CDR3 length equals 15 residues. The CDR3: CASSPLQGENTEAFF. In DNA, the CDR3 is TGTGCCAGCTCACCCCTACAGGGGGAGAACACTGAAGCTTTCTTT. Full variable domain (outside the CDR3, taken from reference TRBV18 and TRBJ1-1): NAGVMQNPRHLVRRRGQEARLRCSPMKGHSHVYWYRQLPEEGLKFMVYLQKENIIDESGMPKERFSAEFPKEGPSILRIQQVVRGDSAAYFCASSPLQGENTEAFFGQGTRLTVV.

This clone was seen only a few times. This rearrangement joins TRBV28 to TRBJ2-7; 9 positions agree with TRBD1. The trim removed 5 bases at V and 2 bases at J, leaving 7 bases unmatched. Germline CDR1 is MDHEN and CDR2 is SYDVKM. This CDR3 has 15 residues. The CDR3 DNA follows: TGTGCCAGCAGTCTTACCGGGACAGGGACCTACGAGCAGTACTTC. Translation: CASSLTGTGTYEQYF.

The chain combines TRBV13 with TRBJ2-3, with 8 bases that match TRBD1. CDR1 is PRHDT, CDR2 FYEKMQ, per germline (reference sequence). Trimming cost V 2 bases and J 0 bases; bases outside gene matches: 1. The CDR3 sequence is 15 residues long. CDR3 in DNA: TGTGCCAGCAGCTTACGGACAGGGAGCACAGATACGCAGTATTTT. It is translated as CASSLRTGSTDTQYF.

The chain employs TRBV5-6 and TRBJ1-3; D is perhaps TRBD1 (5 bases). The CDR3 totals 14 residues. Germline V lookup: CDR1 SGHDT, CDR2 YYEEEE. Trimming stripped 1 base from V and 3 bases from J, with 8 bases between. In nucleotides, the CDR3 is TGTGCCAGCAGCTTGCGGGGGAATGGAAACACCATATATTTT. It codes for CASSLRGNGNTIYF.

In this sample, this clone turned up once. The CDR3 reads CASMGQGTDTQYF. CDR3 nucleotide sequence: TGTGCCAGCATGGGACAGGGCACAGATACGCAGTATTTT. The chain couples TRBV2 to TRBJ2-3, with 8 bases matching TRBD1. Trimming removed 7 bases from V and 1 base from J; junction bases left unmatched: 1. This CDR3 is built from 13 residues. The V gene's germline CDR1 is SNHLY and CDR2 FYNNEI.

V is TRBV4-2 and J is TRBJ2-1; weak D call: TRBD1 (6 bases). Germline assignment: CDR1 LGHNA and CDR2 YNFKEQ. Trimming stripped 3 bases from V and 12 bases from J, with 21 bases between. The CDR3 covers 15 residues. CDR3 region: CASSHSLQGFVGQFF. In nucleotides, the CDR3 is TGTGCCAGCAGCCACTCCTTACAGGGTTTCGTCGGGCAGTTCTTC.

The J gene is TRBJ2-7, the V gene TRBV5-1, with a tentative D call TRBD2 (5 bases). Germline CDR1 SGHRS, CDR2 YFSETQ. The CDR3 totals 11 residues. Trimming cost V 4 bases and J 4 bases, with 6 bases left between them. CDR3 nucleotide sequence: TGCGCCAGCAGCGGGGAGTACGAGCAGTACTTC. Its protein is CASSGEYEQYF.

This chain connects TRBV9 to TRBJ2-7; 7 bases are shared with TRBD1. Losses at the gene ends were 0 bases for V and 0 bases for J; bases not matched to a gene: 3. This CDR3 contains 15 residues. Germline CDR1 SGDLS, CDR2 YYNGEE. The DNA for the CDR3 is TGTGCCAGCAGCGTAGGCCCAGGGGGCTCCTACGAGCAGTACTTC. This sequence encodes CASSVGPGGSYEQYF.